This T cell receptor (beta chain) is from a study of blood T cell repertoires in COVID-19. Overall study context: The cDNA or gDNA used as material had been derived from T cells, B-cell-depleted T cells, or PBMCs.

Trimming shortened V by 5 bases and J by 0 bases, and 7 bases separated the two germline ends. This CDR3 has 14 residues. Germline values: CDR1 SGHTA, CDR2 FQGNSA. The Seattle patients, enrolled during active infection, were followed longitudinally. This clone was detected once. Some clones are missing from TCRdb's copy, which holds only in-frame ones; the method was immunoSEQ multiplex PCR. This table has about 150,000 clones, roughly nine tenths appearing once. J is TRBJ1-4 and V is TRBV7-2; D call uncertain. This receptor was taken from a human donor with COVID-19, enrolled during active disease. The donor label of this sample is uncertain. Sequenced sample: peripheral blood. For the CDR3, the DNA is TGTGCCAGCAGCATGCAGTCAACTAATGAAAAACTGTTTTTT. Amino acids: CASSMQSTNEKLFF.